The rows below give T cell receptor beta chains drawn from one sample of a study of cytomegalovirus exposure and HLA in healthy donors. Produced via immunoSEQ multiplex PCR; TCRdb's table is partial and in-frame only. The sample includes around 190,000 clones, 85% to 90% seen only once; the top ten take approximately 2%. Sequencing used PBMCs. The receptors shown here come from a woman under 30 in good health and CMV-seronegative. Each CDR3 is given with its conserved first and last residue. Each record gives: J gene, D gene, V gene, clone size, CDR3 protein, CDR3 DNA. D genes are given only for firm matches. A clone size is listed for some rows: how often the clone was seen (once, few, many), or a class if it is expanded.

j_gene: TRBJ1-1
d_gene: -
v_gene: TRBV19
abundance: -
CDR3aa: CASSSIQGWGTEAFF
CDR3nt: TGTGCCAGTAGTTCCATACAGGGTTGGGGCACTGAAGCTTTCTTT

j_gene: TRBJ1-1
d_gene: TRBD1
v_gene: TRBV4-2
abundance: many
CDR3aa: CASSQDPEGAYTEAFF
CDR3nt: TGTGCCAGCAGCCAAGATCCTGAGGGGGCTTACACTGAAGCTTTCTTT

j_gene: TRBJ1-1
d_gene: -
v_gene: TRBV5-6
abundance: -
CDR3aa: CASSVEYRRGRLNTEAFF
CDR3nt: TGTGCCAGCAGCGTGGAGTATCGGCGGGGCAGATTGAACACTGAAGCTTTCTTT

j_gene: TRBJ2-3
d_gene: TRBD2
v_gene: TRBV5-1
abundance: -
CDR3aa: CASSLQLAGTSTDTQYF
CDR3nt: TGCGCCAGCAGCTTGCAACTAGCGGGAACTAGCACAGATACGCAGTATTTT

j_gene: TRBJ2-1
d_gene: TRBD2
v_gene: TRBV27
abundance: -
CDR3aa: CASSLASGSYNEQFF
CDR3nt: TGTGCCAGCAGTTTGGCTAGCGGGTCCTACAATGAGCAGTTCTTC

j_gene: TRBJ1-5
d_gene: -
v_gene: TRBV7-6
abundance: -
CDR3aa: CASSLEEDQPQHF
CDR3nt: TGTGCCAGCAGCTTAGAGGAGGATCAGCCCCAGCATTTT

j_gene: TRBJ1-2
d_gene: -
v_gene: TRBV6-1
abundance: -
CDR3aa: CASSSPGIYGYTF
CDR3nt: TGTGCCAGCAGTTCGCCGGGAATATATGGCTACACCTTC

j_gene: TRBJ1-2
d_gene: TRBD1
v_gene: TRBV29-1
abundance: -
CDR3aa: CSARGGTGSYGYTF
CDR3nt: TGCAGCGCCCGAGGCGGGACAGGGTCCTATGGCTACACCTTC

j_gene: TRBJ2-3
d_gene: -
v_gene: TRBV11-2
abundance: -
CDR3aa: CASSQSKGITDTQYF
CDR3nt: TGTGCCAGCAGCCAGTCCAAGGGGATAACAGATACGCAGTATTTT

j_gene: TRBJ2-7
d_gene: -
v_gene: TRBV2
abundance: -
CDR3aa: CASTLERGAYEQYF
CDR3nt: TGTGCCAGCACCCTGGAAAGGGGCGCTTACGAGCAGTACTTC

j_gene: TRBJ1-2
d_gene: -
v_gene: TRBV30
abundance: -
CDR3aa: CAWTQAFNYGYTF
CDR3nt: TGTGCCTGGACACAGGCCTTTAACTATGGCTACACCTTC

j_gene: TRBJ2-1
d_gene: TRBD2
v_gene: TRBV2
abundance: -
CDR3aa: CASSEGSGTTDEQFF
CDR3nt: TGTGCCAGCAGTGAGGGTAGCGGGACGACGGATGAGCAGTTCTTC

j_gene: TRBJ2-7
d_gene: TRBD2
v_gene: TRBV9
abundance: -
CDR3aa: CASSTGTSGRVVVHEQYF
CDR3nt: TGTGCCAGCAGCACCGGGACTAGCGGGAGGGTCGTCGTCCACGAGCAGTACTTC

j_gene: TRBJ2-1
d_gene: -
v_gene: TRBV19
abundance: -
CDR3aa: CASSLASAYEQFF
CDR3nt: TGTGCCAGTAGCCTTGCTAGCGCGTATGAGCAGTTCTTC

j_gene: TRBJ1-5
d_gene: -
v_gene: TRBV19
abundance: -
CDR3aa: CASSIMGNRGNLNQPQHF
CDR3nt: TGTGCCAGTAGTATCATGGGAAATCGGGGGAATCTCAATCAGCCCCAGCATTTT

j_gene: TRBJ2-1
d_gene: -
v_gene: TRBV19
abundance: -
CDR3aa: CASSTSGSNEQFF
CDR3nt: TGTGCCAGTAGTACCTCAGGTTCCAATGAGCAGTTCTTC

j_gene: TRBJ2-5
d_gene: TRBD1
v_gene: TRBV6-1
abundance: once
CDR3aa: CASTTTGAQETQYF
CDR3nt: TGTGCCAGCACCACGACAGGGGCCCAAGAGACCCAGTACTTC

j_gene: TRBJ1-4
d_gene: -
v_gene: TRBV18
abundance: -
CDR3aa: CASSLRDATNEKLFF
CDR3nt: TGTGCCAGCTCACTCCGGGATGCAACTAATGAAAAACTGTTTTTT

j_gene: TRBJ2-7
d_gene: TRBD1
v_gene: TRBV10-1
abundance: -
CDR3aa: CASSNAGTGLYEQYF
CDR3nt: TGCGCCAGCTCCAACGCCGGGACAGGGTTGTACGAGCAGTACTTC